These 13 T cell receptor beta chains were sequenced from one sample in a study of blood T cell repertoires in COVID-19. Sequenced by immunoSEQ multiplex PCR; TCRdb stores in-frame clones only, minus some. The repertoire holds roughly 240,000 clones, with 87% as singletons. Sequencing was performed on PBMCs or T cells enriched from blood (not recorded which). These receptors came from a woman aged 25 to 39 with acute COVID-19.

The chain carries TRBV5-1 and TRBJ1-2; 7 nucleotides line up with TRBD1. CDR1 is SGHRS and CDR2 is YFSETQ in the germline V gene. The CDR3 loop spans 14 amino acids. With V trimmed by 4 bases and J by 6 bases, 9 bases remained unmatched. CDR3 residues: CASSSPGQDDGYTF. The CDR3 coding sequence is TGCGCCAGCAGCAGCCCCGGACAGGATGATGGCTACACCTTC.

The chain carries TRBV30 and TRBJ2-3; D is unresolved. Germline V lookup: CDR1 GTSNPN, CDR2 SVGIG (reference sequence). V was pared by 2 bases and J by 2 bases, with 11 bases between. The CDR3 runs 14 residues. For the CDR3, the DNA is TGTGCCTGGAGTTCGTCTGGCCTCACAGATACGCAGTATTTT. Its protein product is CAWSSSGLTDTQYF.

This clone occurred once. This chain uses TRBV29-1 with TRBJ2-7; possible D gene TRBD1, 5 bases. V gave up 7 bases and J gave up 1 base, with 17 bases separating them. The CDR3 is made up of 14 amino acids. The germline CDR1 and CDR2 sequences are SQVTM and ANQGSEA. CDR3 protein: CSAVTVSLSYEQYF. The CDR3 DNA reads as TGCAGCGCCGTGACAGTTTCCCTTTCCTACGAGCAGTACTTC.

This chain connects TRBV19 to TRBJ1-1; D uncertain. Germline V gene sequence: CDR1 LNHDA, CDR2 SQIVND (reference sequence). V lost 10 bases and J lost 4, with 16 bases in between. The CDR3 has 13 amino acids. CDR3 nucleotides: TGTGCCACCCAACGGCAGGCTGGCACTGAAGCTTTCTTT. Encoded protein: CATQRQAGTEAFF.

The chain joins TRBV19 to TRBJ2-1; D is unclear. Trimming stripped 1 base from V and 5 bases from J, with 15 bases between. CDR3 length: 16 amino acids. Germline CDR1 is LNHDA and CDR2 is SQIVND (reference sequence). The CDR3 DNA follows: TGTGCCAGTAGTATAGGTTGGGCAAGAAGTGACAATGAGCAGTTCTTC. Translating it yields CASSIGWARSDNEQFF.

The CDR3 DNA sequence: TGTGCCAGCAGCTTTCCCAGGGGGCAGCGTAACTCACCCCTCCACTTT. Its translation is CASSFPRGQRNSPLHF. The rearrangement joins TRBV5-5 to TRBJ1-6; TRBD1 matches 8 bases. J gave up 10 bases and V 2 bases, and 11 bases lay outside the gene matches. Germline lookup yields CDR1 SGHKS and CDR2 YYEKEE (reference sequence). CDR3 length equals 16 residues.

The chain's CDR3 is CASSLLGVGHKAFF. CDR3 nucleotide sequence: TGTGCCAGCAGTTTACTAGGTGTTGGACACAAAGCTTTCTTT. The genes are TRBV27 and TRBJ1-1; possibly TRBD1 for D (5 bases). Germline CDR1 is MNHEY and CDR2 is SMNVEV (reference sequence). Trimming shortened V by 2 bases and J by 9 bases, and 16 bases separated the two germline ends. This CDR3 comprises 14 residues.

This rearrangement joins TRBV10-3 to TRBJ1-6; TRBD1 matches 9 bases. J lost 9 bases, V lost 2 bases, and 8 bases had no gene match. The CDR3 loop spans 16 amino acids. The germline V gene has CDR1 ENHRY and CDR2 SYGVKD. The CDR3 coding sequence is TGTGCCATCAGTGAGCCGCCGGGACAGGGCGCTTCACCCCTCCACTTT. Residues: CAISEPPGQGASPLHF.

This chain uses TRBV19 with TRBJ2-7; 9 nucleotides match TRBD1. V was pared by 5 bases and J by 4 bases, with 9 bases of the junction left unmatched. This CDR3 spans 15 amino acids. Germline V gene data show CDR1 as LNHDA and CDR2 as SQIVND (reference sequence). Here the CDR3 DNA reads TGTGCCAGTAGTTTTGGGACAGGGAATGGGTACGAGCAGTACTTC. This translates into CASSFGTGNGYEQYF.

This clone was seen a handful of times. The chain employs TRBV18 and TRBJ1-1; D is unresolved. Trimming shortened V by 0 bases and J by 6 bases, and 11 bases separated the two germline ends. Germline V lookup: CDR1 KGHSH, CDR2 LQKENI. The CDR3 sequence is 14 residues long. CDR3 nucleotide sequence: TGTGCCAGCTCACCACCTACTGATCCTCCTGAAGCTTTCTTT. Its protein product is CASSPPTDPPEAFF.

V is TRBV4-1 and J is TRBJ1-1; TRBD1 aligns across 10 bases. Trimming at V came to 7 bases and at J to 1 base, leaving 9 bases not matched to a gene. This CDR3 is built from 16 residues. Germline CDR1 and CDR2: MGHRA and YSYEKL. CDR3: CASTQGQGRKNTEAFF. In DNA, the CDR3 is TGCGCCAGCACCCAGGGACAGGGGAGAAAGAACACTGAAGCTTTCTTT.

The chain joins TRBV19 to TRBJ1-3; D unresolved. The CDR3 has 16 residues. Deletions cut 3 bases from V and 0 bases from J, with 12 bases between. Germline lookup yields CDR1 LNHDA and CDR2 SQIVND (reference sequence). The CDR3 here is CASSIGPVYSGNTIYF. CDR3 DNA: TGTGCCAGTAGTATCGGTCCGGTCTACTCTGGAAACACCATATATTTT.

CDR3 region: CASSSRPSRVEETQYF. CDR3 nucleotides: TGTGCCAGCAGCTCCCGTCCCAGCAGGGTGGAAGAGACCCAGTACTTC. The chain combines TRBV14 with TRBJ2-5, with a possible D match to TRBD1 (5 bases). CDR1 and CDR2 from the germline V gene are SGHDN and FVKESK. V was clipped by 5 bases and J by 3 bases, with 19 bases between them. The CDR3 has 16 residues.